These 30 T cell receptor beta chains share one sample of origin, sequenced in a study of cytomegalovirus exposure and HLA in healthy donors. The study ran its PCR with 60 Vbeta and 13 Jbeta primers. The method was immunoSEQ multiplex PCR; TCRdb's version includes in-frame clones alone and lacks a portion of them. Of 150,000 or so clones in the sample, over 60% were seen once. Input material: PBMCs. Source of these receptors: a man in his forties in good health and CMV-seropositive.

The gene calls are TRBV4-2 and TRBJ1-2, with 12 positions matching TRBD1. CDR1 LGHNA and CDR2 YNFKEQ come from the germline V gene. The CDR3 extends over 19 amino acids. Losses at the gene ends were 2 bases for V and 1 base for J; bases not matched to a gene: 11. For the CDR3, the DNA is TGTGCCAGCAGCCAAATCTTGGGGGACAGGGGGCAACATAACTATGGCTACACCTTC. This translates into CASSQILGDRGQHNYGYTF.

V gene TRBV11-3 combines with J gene TRBJ2-3, with unresolved D. CDR3 length equals 16 residues. CDR1 and CDR2 (germline): SGHNT, YENEEA. Trimming pared 4 bases from V and 1 base from J, leaving 15 bases between. The DNA for the CDR3 is TGTGCCAGCAGCTCCAGGCCCTCATCGCGCACAGATACGCAGTATTTT. Protein: CASSSRPSSRTDTQYF.

The chain links TRBV28 to TRBJ2-7; D unresolved. The CDR3 contains 14 residues. CDR1 and CDR2 (germline): MDHEN, SYDVKM. Trimming left V 6 bases short and J 2 bases short, with 14 bases between. Here the CDR3 reads CASSMVWSAYEQYF. The CDR3 region has the DNA TGTGCCAGCAGCATGGTATGGTCGGCCTACGAGCAGTACTTC.

This clone was counted a few times. The chain carries TRBV6-4 and TRBJ2-3, with 8 bases that match TRBD2. Germline lookup yields CDR1 MRHNA and CDR2 SNTAGT. The CDR3 extends over 12 amino acids. The V segment lost 6 bases and the J segment 8 bases; nucleotides outside the gene matches: 4. Here the CDR3 reads CASRARGGTQYF. CDR3 in DNA: TGTGCCAGCAGGGCCCGGGGGGGTACGCAGTATTTT.

The gene calls are TRBV5-1 and TRBJ2-7; D possibly corresponds to TRBD2 (5 bases). Trimming shortened V by 0 bases and J by 3 bases, and 13 bases separated the two germline ends. Germline assignment: CDR1 SGHRS and CDR2 YFSETQ. This CDR3 region has 15 residues. CDR3 in amino acids: CASSLAGLGNYEQYF. The CDR3 DNA reads TGCGCCAGCAGCTTGGCAGGTCTCGGGAACTACGAGCAGTACTTC.

This clone was seen only a few times. This chain connects TRBV27 to TRBJ2-3; TRBD2 aligns across 13 bases. Germline-derived CDR1 and CDR2 are MNHEY and SMNVEV (reference sequence). CDR3 size: 19 residues. Losses at the gene ends were 4 bases for V and 0 bases for J; bases not matched to a gene: 10. The CDR3 loop is CASSSLIGTSGVSTDTQYF. In nucleotides, the CDR3 is TGTGCCAGCAGTTCATTAATTGGGACTAGCGGGGTGAGCACAGATACGCAGTATTTT.

V gene TRBV28 combines with J gene TRBJ2-3, with D possibly matching TRBD1 (6 bases). Germline CDR1 MDHEN, CDR2 SYDVKM. The CDR3 spans 13 residues. Trimming left V 10 bases short and J 5 bases short, with 16 bases between. The chain's CDR3 is CATRLGAKDTQYF. Here the CDR3 DNA reads TGTGCCACCCGGTTGGGGGCGAAAGATACGCAGTATTTT. Looking up the rest from reference TRBV28 and TRBJ2-3 gives the full variable domain: DVKVTQSSRYLVKRTGEKVFLECVQDMDHENMFWYRQDPGLGLRLIYFSYDVKMKEKGDIPEGYSVSREKKERFSLILESASTNQTSMYLCATRLGAKDTQYFGPGTRLTVL.

The chain has TRBV11-3 and TRBJ2-1, with D perhaps matching TRBD1 (5 bases). Germline values: CDR1 SGHNT, CDR2 YENEEA. This CDR3 contains 13 residues. Trimming stripped 2 bases from V and 13 bases from J, with 15 bases between. The CDR3 DNA sequence: TGTGCCAGCAGCTTAAGCAGGGAACGGAGTCAGTTCTTC. This codes for CASSLSRERSQFF.

As regards this clone: Germline is not matched at one junction end, which may reflect a read error. CDR3 sequence reads: CAWSAPGSGANGLTF. DNA of the CDR3: TGTGCCTGGAGTGCCCCGGGCTCTGGGGCCAACGGCCTGACTTTC. V usage is TRBV30 and J usage is TRBJ2-6, with D possibly matching TRBD1 (5 bases). Germline CDR1 reads GTSNPN; CDR2 reads SVGIG (reference sequence). The CDR3 length is 15 residues.

The chain is built from TRBV7-8 and TRBJ2-1; 12 bases align to TRBD2. This CDR3 spans 13 amino acids. Germline lookup yields CDR1 SGHVS and CDR2 FQNEAQ. The V segment lost 7 bases and the J segment 12 bases; nucleotides outside the gene matches: 7. Written as DNA, the CDR3 is TGTGCCAGCAAAGGACTAGCGGGACATGGGCAGTTCTTC. Amino acids: CASKGLAGHGQFF.

A note on this clone: Mismatch with germline at one junction end may stem from a read error. This chain links TRBV5-4 with TRBJ2-4, with a weak D call TRBD2 (6 bases). Germline assignment: CDR1 SGHNT and CDR2 YYREEE (reference sequence). There are 16 residues in the CDR3. The DNA of the CDR3 is TGTGCCAGCAGCTTGGCCGCTGGAGGGCGCCAAAACAGTCAGTACTTC. Translating gives CASSLAAGGRQNSQYF.

The table lists this clone with a count of one. The chain recombines TRBV6-1 with TRBJ2-3; tentative D call: TRBD2 (5 bases). Germline CDR1 is MNHNS and CDR2 is SASEGT. The CDR3 has 13 residues. V lost 7 bases to trimming and J lost 3 bases, with 11 bases between them. CDR3 sequence: CASTSTGTDTQYF. The CDR3 DNA reads as TGTGCCAGCACCTCGACGGGGACAGATACGCAGTATTTT.

The rearrangement joins TRBV5-4 to TRBJ2-3, with D possibly matching TRBD1 (5 bases). The CDR3 is made up of 14 amino acids. V dropped 5 bases and J dropped 0 bases, with 10 bases sitting between them. CDR1 is SGHNT, CDR2 YYREEE, per germline (reference sequence). CDR3 DNA: TGTGCCAGCAGACCGCAGGGAAGCACAGATACGCAGTATTTT. Translating gives CASRPQGSTDTQYF.

This chain connects TRBV6-5 to TRBJ2-1; D gene ambiguous. This CDR3 is built from 13 residues. V lost 0 bases and J 10 bases, leaving 10 bases between the germline ends. The germline V gene encodes CDR1 MNHEY and CDR2 SVGAGI. This chain's CDR3 is CASSYSGPEEQFF. In DNA, the CDR3 is TGTGCCAGCAGTTACTCGGGCCCCGAAGAGCAGTTCTTC.

This chain uses TRBV4-1 with TRBJ2-7; 7 bases match TRBD1. CDR1 and CDR2 (germline): MGHRA, YSYEKL. The CDR3 is 15 amino acids. The J segment lost 2 bases and the V segment lost 2 bases, leaving 6 bases of the junction unmatched. CDR3 sequence reads: CASSQPGQNPYEQYF. The CDR3 coding sequence is TGCGCCAGCAGCCAACCGGGACAGAACCCCTACGAGCAGTACTTC.

The chain employs TRBV7-9 and TRBJ2-5, with 7 bases identical to TRBD2. This CDR3 comprises 14 residues. Per the germline V gene, CDR1 is SEHNR and CDR2 is FQNEAQ (reference sequence). The junction had 2 bases not matched to a gene; V was cut back by 3 bases and J by 1 base. DNA of the CDR3: TGTGCCAGCAGCTTCGGGACTACCCAAGAGACCCAGTACTTC. This gives the protein CASSFGTTQETQYF.

This chain joins TRBV12-5 and TRBJ2-5; 9 nucleotides match TRBD2. This CDR3 region has 16 residues. J gave up 5 bases and V 4 bases, and 11 bases lay outside the gene matches. Germline CDR1 and CDR2: LGHNT and FRNRAP. The CDR3: CASGSPTSGARETQYF. Here the CDR3 DNA reads TGTGCTAGTGGTTCCCCGACTAGCGGAGCTAGGGAGACCCAGTACTTC.

This chain uses TRBV2 with TRBJ2-2, with 8 nucleotides matching TRBD1. Germline CDR1 SNHLY, CDR2 FYNNEI. The CDR3 has 14 residues. The V and J ends lost 5 bases and 6 bases, in that order; junction bases with no gene match: 5. Here the CDR3 reads CASSSTGGPGELFF. CDR3 DNA: TGTGCCAGCAGTAGCACAGGGGGGCCCGGGGAGCTGTTTTTT.

This clone was found a few times. The J gene is TRBJ2-5, the V gene TRBV18; D unresolved. The CDR3 spans 17 residues. Germline loops: CDR1 KGHSH, CDR2 LQKENI. V lost 1 base and J lost 2, with 17 bases in between. The CDR3 sequence is CASSPRESGLSQETQYF. Here the CDR3 DNA reads TGTGCCAGCTCACCACGCGAGAGTGGTCTTTCTCAAGAGACCCAGTACTTC.

The rearrangement uses TRBV10-2 and TRBJ2-2; D remains unclear. Germline lookup yields CDR1 WSHSY and CDR2 SAAADI. V was trimmed by 8 bases and J by 0 bases, leaving 16 bases between them. The CDR3 sequence is 16 residues long. The CDR3 DNA reads as TGCGCCAGCGCCCCGAACGATCGCGCGAACACCGGGGAGCTGTTTTTT. It yields the protein CASAPNDRANTGELFF.

The J gene is TRBJ1-3, the V gene TRBV7-9; D uncertain. Germline CDR1 reads SEHNR; CDR2 reads FQNEAQ (reference sequence). This CDR3 has 16 residues. The V end was cut by 5 bases, the J end by 1 base, with 15 bases between. In DNA form, the CDR3 reads TGTGCCAGCAGCCTTGCCCGTCCCGGGTCTGGAAACACCATATATTTT. It is translated as CASSLARPGSGNTIYF. The variable domain in full, with the rest retrieved from reference TRBV7-9 and TRBJ1-3, is DTGVSQNPRHKITKRGQNVTFRCDPISEHNRLYWYRQTLGQGPEFLTYFQNEAQLEKSRLLSDRFSAERPKGSFSTLEIQRTEQGDSAMYLCASSLARPGSGNTIYFGEGSWLTVV.

The genes are TRBV4-2 and TRBJ2-1; possible D gene TRBD1, 6 bases. The V gene lost 0 bases and the J gene lost 13 bases, with 16 bases spanning the gap. The CDR3 runs 14 residues. Germline V gives CDR1 LGHNA, CDR2 YNFKEQ. CDR3 in DNA: TGTGCCAGCAGCCAAGATTCCAGGGGTAACATTCAGTTCTTC. The encoded protein is CASSQDSRGNIQFF.

This chain uses TRBV4-1 with TRBJ1-4; the match to TRBD1 covers 7 bases. This CDR3 spans 16 amino acids. Trimming took 3 bases from V and 0 from J; bases not matched to a gene: 4. The germline CDR1 and CDR2 sequences are MGHRA and YSYEKL. For the CDR3, the DNA is TGCGCCAGCAGCCAGGCCACAGGGGCAACTAATGAAAAACTGTTTTTT. It encodes CASSQATGATNEKLFF.

The count of this clone is one. V is TRBV28 and J is TRBJ1-4, with 9 nucleotides matching TRBD1. Germline V gene data show CDR1 as MDHEN and CDR2 as SYDVKM. V trimming: 6 bases; J trimming: 2 bases; junction bases outside the gene matches: 7. This CDR3 has 16 residues. DNA for the CDR3: TGTGCCAGCAGACCGGACAGGGGATGGACTAATGAAAAACTGTTTTTT. This encodes CASRPDRGWTNEKLFF.

This clone has only one observation. This chain connects TRBV12-1 to TRBJ2-7; the table's D call of TRBD2 was not tested on the DNA. TRBV12-1 is a known pseudogene. This CDR3 comprises 20 residues. CDR3 region: CASSLPTLAGGSSKSYEQYF. The CDR3, as DNA: TGTGCCAGCAGCCTTCCCACTCTAGCGGGAGGCTCCAGCAAGTCCTACGAGCAGTACTTC.

There are a few counts of this clone. The gene calls are TRBV9 and TRBJ1-1; 7 nucleotides line up with TRBD1. The CDR3 is made up of 19 amino acids. The trim removed 5 bases at V and 0 bases at J, leaving 19 bases unmatched. CDR1 SGDLS and CDR2 YYNGEE come from the germline V gene. DNA for the CDR3: TGTGCCAGCAGTCGAGGCCCCCCCTCGACAGGGTCCTTGAACACTGAAGCTTTCTTT. Translation gives CASSRGPPSTGSLNTEAFF.

This sequence joins TRBV21-1 and TRBJ2-1; TRBD2, as called in the table, went unchecked against the DNA. TRBV21-1 counts as a pseudogene. The CDR3 runs to 18 residues. DNA for the CDR3: TGTGCCAGCAGGAAACCGGGACTAGCGGGAGGCCACTACAATGAGCAGTTCTTC. Its protein is CASRKPGLAGGHYNEQFF.

The chain has TRBV27 and TRBJ2-3, with 12 nucleotides matching TRBD2. This CDR3 comprises 16 residues. CDR1 is MNHEY and CDR2 is SMNVEV in the germline V gene (reference sequence). The V segment lost 6 bases and the J segment 3 bases; nucleotides outside the gene matches: 7. The CDR3 bases are TGTGCCAGCAGACTACTAGCGGGAGGACAAACAGATACGCAGTATTTT. Its protein is CASRLLAGGQTDTQYF.

This clone was counted once. V is TRBV28 and J is TRBJ2-1, with 15 bases identical to TRBD2. The junction had 8 bases not matched to a gene; V was cut back by 6 bases and J by 8 bases. Germline loops: CDR1 MDHEN, CDR2 SYDVKM. The CDR3 length is 16 residues. The CDR3 coding sequence is TGTGCCAGCAGGTCGGGACTAGCGGGAGGTCGGTATGAGCAGTTCTTC. It specifies CASRSGLAGGRYEQFF.

For this clone: The same CDR3 also results from other DNA sequences found in this sample. The chain has TRBV5-1 and TRBJ1-2; 7 bases agree with TRBD1. V dropped 0 bases and J dropped 6; count of bases not matched to a gene: 5. CDR1 and CDR2 from the germline V gene are SGHRS and YFSETQ. The CDR3 has 14 amino acids. CDR3 DNA: TGCGCCAGCAGCTTGGGGGGCCAGGGGGATGGCTACACCTTC. It yields the protein CASSLGGQGDGYTF.